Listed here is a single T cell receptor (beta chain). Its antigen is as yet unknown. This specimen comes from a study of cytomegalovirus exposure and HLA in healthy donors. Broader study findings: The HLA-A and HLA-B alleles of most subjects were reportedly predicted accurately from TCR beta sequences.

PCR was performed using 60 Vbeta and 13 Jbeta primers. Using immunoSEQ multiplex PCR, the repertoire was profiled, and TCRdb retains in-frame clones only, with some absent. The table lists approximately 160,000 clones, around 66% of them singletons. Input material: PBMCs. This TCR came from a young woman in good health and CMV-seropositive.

This chain's CDR3 is CASSSRRGRDYEQYF. CDR3 DNA sequence: TGTGCCAGCAGCTCTAGGCGGGGAAGAGACTACGAGCAGTACTTC. This rearrangement joins TRBV13 to TRBJ2-7; D may be TRBD2 (6 bases). The CDR3 sequence is 15 residues long. The V end lost 4 bases, the J end lost 3 bases, and 16 bases lay between the germline ends. Looked up from germline, CDR1 is PRHDT and CDR2 is FYEKMQ (reference sequence).